A selection of T cell receptor beta chains follows, all from one sample in a study of T-cell reconstitution after alpha-beta-depleted transplantation in children. MiXCR was run by TCRdb on the PCR reads, yielding one entry per CDR3 protein. The sample yields 120,000 or so distinct CDR3 sequences, 9% to 12% seen once. The material was PBMCs from the stem cell graft donor, obtained from the stem cell graft. The receptors stem from a human donor who donated a stem cell graft to a child with acute lymphoblastic leukemia. Each CDR3 is given with its conserved first and last residue. The D gene is left open where the match is weak. Size is omitted from some rows. Given values are once, few, many or a class for expanded clones.

clone size	V gene	D gene	J gene	CDR3 protein	CDR3 DNA
many	TRBV6-5	TRBD2	TRBJ2-1	CASSYSSWRGGPNEQFF	TGTGCCAGCAGTTACTCCTCCTGGCGGGGGGGCCCCAATGAGCAGTTCTTC
many	TRBV12-3/TRBV12-4	NA	TRBJ1-2	CASSLYTF	TGTGCCAGCAGTTTATACACCTTC
many	TRBV6-5	TRBD2	TRBJ2-1	CASTKLASGIGVDEQFF	TGTGCCAGCACCAAACTGGCTAGCGGGATTGGGGTGGATGAGCAGTTCTTC
many	TRBV6-5	TRBD2	TRBJ2-7	CASSYSLTSGRFSSYEQYF	TGTGCCAGCAGTTACTCGTTGACTAGCGGGCGTTTCAGCTCCTACGAGCAGTACTTC
many	TRBV5-1	NA	TRBJ2-5	CASSSKGETQYF	TGCGCCAGCAGCTCGAAGGGTGAGACCCAGTACTTC
many	TRBV20-1	NA	TRBJ1-3	CSASATGSSGNTIYF	TGCAGTGCTAGTGCAACAGGGAGTAGTGGAAACACCATATATTTT
many	TRBV5-1	NA	TRBJ1-1	CASSLEQGNTEAFF	TGCGCCAGCAGCTTGGAGCAGGGAAACACTGAAGCTTTCTTT
many	TRBV11-2	NA	TRBJ2-2	CASSSAGELFF	TGTGCCAGCAGCTCAGCCGGGGAGCTGTTTTTT
many	TRBV9	NA	TRBJ2-5	CASSAFVQETQYF	TGTGCCAGCAGCGCTTTCGTTCAAGAGACCCAGTACTTC
NA	TRBV14	NA	TRBJ2-7	CASSQDLTEYYEQYF	TGTGCCAGCAGCCAAGATTTGACAGAGTACTACGAGCAGTACTTC
many	TRBV6-1	TRBD1	TRBJ1-1	CASSTGQGYTEAFF	TGTGCCAGCAGTACCGGACAGGGCTACACTGAAGCTTTCTTT
many	TRBV12-3/TRBV12-4	TRBD2	TRBJ2-1	CASSLWGLAGLIYNEQFF	TGTGCCAGCAGTTTATGGGGACTAGCGGGATTAATTTACAATGAGCAGTTCTTC
many	TRBV7-6	TRBD1	TRBJ2-7	CASSLASGQGTYEQYF	TGTGCCAGCAGCTTAGCGAGCGGACAGGGGACCTACGAGCAGTACTTC
many	TRBV5-5	NA	TRBJ1-1	CASSLGITEAFF	TGTGCCAGCAGCTTGGGTATCACTGAAGCTTTCTTT
many	TRBV20-1	NA	TRBJ2-3	CSARDPVGIRTDTQYF	TGCAGTGCTAGAGATCCCGTCGGGATACGCACAGATACGCAGTATTTT
many	TRBV5-1	NA	TRBJ2-7	CASSLDVSTYEQYF	TGCGCCAGCAGCTTGGATGTCTCCACCTACGAGCAGTACTTC
many	TRBV18	TRBD1	TRBJ1-2	CASSSGQGQGVNYGYTF	TGTGCCAGCTCATCCGGACAGGGCCAAGGAGTTAACTATGGCTACACCTTC
many	TRBV19	TRBD2	TRBJ2-1	CASLSGTSGSSSYNEQFF	TGTGCCAGTTTATCCGGGACTAGCGGGTCGAGCTCCTACAATGAGCAGTTCTTC
many	TRBV27	TRBD1	TRBJ1-3	CASSSTGAGNTIYF	TGTGCCAGCAGTTCGACAGGGGCTGGAAACACCATATATTTT
many	TRBV5-4	NA	TRBJ2-2	CASSYSAGMRTGELFF	TGTGCCAGCAGTTATAGTGCAGGGATGCGCACCGGGGAGCTGTTTTTT
many	TRBV5-1	NA	TRBJ2-2	CASSLVGQGTGELFF	TGCGCCAGCAGCTTGGTAGGGCAGGGAACCGGGGAGCTGTTTTTT
many	TRBV20-1	TRBD2	TRBJ2-1	CSAPGLAAYNEQFF	TGCAGTGCTCCAGGACTAGCGGCTTACAATGAGCAGTTCTTC
many	TRBV20-1	TRBD1	TRBJ1-5	CSASNWDRVGQPQHF	TGCAGTGCTAGTAACTGGGACAGGGTTGGGCAGCCCCAGCATTTT
once	TRBV7-6	TRBD2	TRBJ2-3	CASSLRTAGGTDTQYF	TGTGCCAGCAGCCTCCGGACAGCGGGGGGCACAGATACGCAGTATTTT
many	TRBV12-3/TRBV12-4	NA	TRBJ2-1	CASSDYIHEQFF	TGTGCCAGCAGTGACTACATCCATGAGCAGTTCTTC
many	TRBV5-1	NA	TRBJ2-1	CASSLAGSTEQFF	TGCGCCAGCAGCTTGGCCGGTTCGACTGAGCAGTTCTTC
few	TRBV7-7	TRBD2	TRBJ2-5	CASSLDGAGLKTQYF	TGTGCTAGCAGCTTAGATGGAGCGGGGTTGAAGACCCAGTACTTC
many	TRBV7-2	NA	TRBJ2-2	CASSRHDTGELFF	TGTGCCAGCAGCCGCCATGACACCGGGGAGCTGTTTTTT
few	TRBV4-3	TRBD1	TRBJ1-2	CASSQHNQGARSYTF	TGCGCCAGCAGCCAACATAACCAGGGGGCGCGAAGCTACACCTTC
many	TRBV29-1	NA	TRBJ2-1	CSETEGASEQFF	TGCAGCGAAACCGAAGGGGCCAGTGAGCAGTTCTTC
many	TRBV7-9	TRBD1	TRBJ1-1	CASSSGGQLYTEAFF	TGTGCCAGCAGCTCAGGGGGACAGCTTTACACTGAAGCTTTCTTT
many	TRBV9	NA	TRBJ2-2	CASSAPTDTGELFF	TGTGCCAGCAGCGCCCCTACGGACACCGGGGAGCTGTTTTTT
many	TRBV20-1	TRBD2	TRBJ2-5	CSANSGRRGTQYF	TGCAGTGCTAATAGCGGGCGGAGGGGGACCCAGTACTTC
many	TRBV27	NA	TRBJ2-1	CASTGTPYNEQFF	TGTGCCAGCACCGGGACCCCGTACAATGAGCAGTTCTTC
many	TRBV9	NA	TRBJ2-1	CASSVARAGLVEQFF	TGTGCCAGCAGCGTAGCTCGGGCAGGGTTGGTTGAGCAGTTCTTC
many	TRBV7-8	NA	TRBJ2-1	CASSFLLAGQGNNEQFF	TGTGCCAGCAGCTTTTTATTAGCGGGACAGGGAAACAATGAGCAGTTCTTC
many	TRBV6-1	NA	TRBJ2-7	CASRLPTWGETAYEQYF	TGTGCCAGCAGACTCCCGACGTGGGGGGAGACGGCCTACGAGCAGTACTTC
few	TRBV4-2	NA	TRBJ1-4	CASGISTNEKLFF	TGTGCCAGCGGAATTAGCACTAATGAAAAACTGTTTTTT
many	TRBV12-3/TRBV12-4	NA	TRBJ2-5	CASSIQPKETQYF	TGTGCCAGCAGCATCCAACCGAAAGAGACCCAGTACTTC
many	TRBV11-2	TRBD1	TRBJ1-5	CASSLTGVSNQPQHF	TGTGCCAGCAGCCTCACAGGGGTGAGCAATCAGCCCCAGCATTTT
many	TRBV18	NA	TRBJ1-1	CASSPEGGATEAFF	TGTGCCAGCTCACCCGAGGGGGGGGCCACTGAAGCTTTCTTT
many	TRBV12-3/TRBV12-4	TRBD2	TRBJ2-7	CASSRRVGRSYEQYF	TGTGCCAGCAGTCGAAGGGTCGGGAGGTCCTACGAGCAGTACTTC
many	TRBV18	NA	TRBJ1-1	CASSPRQVGTEAFF	TGTGCCAGCTCACCTCGCCAGGTGGGGACTGAAGCTTTCTTT
many	TRBV29-1	TRBD1	TRBJ1-5	CSVRQGSNQPQHF	TGCAGCGTCCGACAGGGGAGCAATCAGCCCCAGCATTTT
many	TRBV5-1	NA	TRBJ2-3	CASSSGLNTDTQYF	TGCGCCAGCAGCTCCGGACTTAACACAGATACGCAGTATTTT
many	TRBV6-1	NA	TRBJ2-1	CASSVSSTVEQFF	TGTGCCAGCAGTGTCTCCAGCACGGTTGAGCAGTTCTTC
many	TRBV27	TRBD2	TRBJ2-1	CASRRTSGNYNEQFF	TGTGCCAGCAGACGGACTAGCGGGAATTACAATGAGCAGTTCTTC
many	TRBV14	NA	TRBJ2-7	CASSQDSNFSYEQYF	TGTGCCAGCAGCCAAGACAGCAATTTCTCCTACGAGCAGTACTTC
many	TRBV24-1	NA	TRBJ2-1	CATSAWGNEQFF	TGTGCCACCAGTGCGTGGGGCAATGAGCAGTTCTTC
many	TRBV5-1	NA	TRBJ2-3	CASSLDNRSTDTQYF	TGCGCCAGCAGCTTGGACAATCGGAGCACAGATACGCAGTATTTT
many	TRBV5-5	NA	TRBJ1-6	CASSYRGSSPLHF	TGTGCCAGCAGCTATCGGGGGAGTTCACCCCTCCACTTT